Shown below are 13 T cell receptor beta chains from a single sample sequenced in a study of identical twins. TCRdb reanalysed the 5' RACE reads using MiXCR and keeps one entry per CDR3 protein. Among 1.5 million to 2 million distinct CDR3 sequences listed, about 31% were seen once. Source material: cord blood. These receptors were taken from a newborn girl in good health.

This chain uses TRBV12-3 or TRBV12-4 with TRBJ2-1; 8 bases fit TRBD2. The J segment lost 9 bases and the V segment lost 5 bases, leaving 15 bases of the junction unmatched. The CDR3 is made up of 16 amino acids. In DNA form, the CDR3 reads TGTGCCAGCAGTCCACCTAGCGGGTTCCAAGCAAGTGAGCAGTTCTTC. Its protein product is CASSPPSGFQASEQFF.

CDR3 region: CASSSKGETQYF. In DNA form, the CDR3 reads TGTGCCAGCAGCTCGAAGGGGGAGACCCAGTACTTC. The V gene is TRBV12-3 or TRBV12-4, the J gene TRBJ2-5; D might be TRBD1 (5 bases). There are 12 residues in the CDR3. Trimming took 6 bases from V and 5 from J, leaving 10 bases between them.

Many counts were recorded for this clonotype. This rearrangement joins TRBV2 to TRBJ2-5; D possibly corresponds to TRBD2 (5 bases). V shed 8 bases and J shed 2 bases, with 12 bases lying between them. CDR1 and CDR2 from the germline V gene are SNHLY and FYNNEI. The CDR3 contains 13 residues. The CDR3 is CASCRESQETQYF. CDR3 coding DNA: TGTGCCAGCTGCCGGGAATCGCAAGAGACCCAGTACTTC.

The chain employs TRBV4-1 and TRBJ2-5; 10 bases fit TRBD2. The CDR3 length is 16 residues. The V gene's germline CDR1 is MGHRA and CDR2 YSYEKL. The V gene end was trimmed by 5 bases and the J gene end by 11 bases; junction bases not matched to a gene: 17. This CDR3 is CASSVRLAGVVDEQYF. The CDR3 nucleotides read TGCGCCAGCAGCGTCCGGCTAGCGGGAGTTGTGGATGAGCAGTACTTC.

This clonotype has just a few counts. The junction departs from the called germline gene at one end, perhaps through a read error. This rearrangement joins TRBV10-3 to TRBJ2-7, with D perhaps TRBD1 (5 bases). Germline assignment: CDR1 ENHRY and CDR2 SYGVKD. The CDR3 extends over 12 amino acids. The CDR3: CPISETEDEQYF. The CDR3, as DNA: TGTCCCATCAGTGAGACAGAGGACGAGCAGTACTTC.

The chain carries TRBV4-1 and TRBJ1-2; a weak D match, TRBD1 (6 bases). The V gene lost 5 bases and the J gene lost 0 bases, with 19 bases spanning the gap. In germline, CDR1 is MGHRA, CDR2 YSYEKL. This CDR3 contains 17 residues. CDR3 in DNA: TGCGCCAGCAGCTACCGGGCAGGGGAAAGGACTAACTATGGCTACACCTTC. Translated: CASSYRAGERTNYGYTF.

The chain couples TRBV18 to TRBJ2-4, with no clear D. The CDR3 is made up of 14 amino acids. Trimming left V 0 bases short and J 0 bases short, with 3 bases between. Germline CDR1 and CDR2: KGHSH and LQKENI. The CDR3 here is CASSPPVAKNIQYF. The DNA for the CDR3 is TGTGCCAGCTCACCACCCGTAGCCAAAAACATTCAGTACTTC.

The CDR3 here is CASSVLGNTIYF. CDR3 sequence (DNA): TGTGCCAGCAGTGTTTTAGGGAACACCATATATTTT. This chain connects TRBV6-1 to TRBJ1-3; D is unclear. V lost 4 bases, J lost 7 bases, and 8 bases lay in between. This CDR3 is built from 12 residues. CDR1 and CDR2 from the germline V gene are MNHNS and SASEGT.

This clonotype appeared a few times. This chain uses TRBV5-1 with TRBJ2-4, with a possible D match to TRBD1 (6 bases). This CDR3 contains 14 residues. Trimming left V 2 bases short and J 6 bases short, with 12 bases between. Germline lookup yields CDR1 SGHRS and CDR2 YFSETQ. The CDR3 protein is CASSFGGTSNIQYF. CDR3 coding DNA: TGCGCCAGCAGCTTTGGGGGCACCTCAAACATTCAGTACTTC.

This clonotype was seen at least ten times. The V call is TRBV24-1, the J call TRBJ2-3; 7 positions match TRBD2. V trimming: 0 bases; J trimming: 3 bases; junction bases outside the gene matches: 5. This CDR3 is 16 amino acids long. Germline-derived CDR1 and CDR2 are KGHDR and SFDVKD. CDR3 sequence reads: CATSDLSGGVTDTQYF. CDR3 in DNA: TGTGCCACCAGTGATTTGTCGGGAGGCGTAACAGATACGCAGTATTTT.

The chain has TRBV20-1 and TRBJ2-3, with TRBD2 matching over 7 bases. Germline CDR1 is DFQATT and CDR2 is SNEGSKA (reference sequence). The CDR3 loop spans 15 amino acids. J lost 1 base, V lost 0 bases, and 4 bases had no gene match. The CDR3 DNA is TGCAGTGCTAGAGATGTTACTAGCGGCACAGATACGCAGTATTTT. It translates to CSARDVTSGTDTQYF.

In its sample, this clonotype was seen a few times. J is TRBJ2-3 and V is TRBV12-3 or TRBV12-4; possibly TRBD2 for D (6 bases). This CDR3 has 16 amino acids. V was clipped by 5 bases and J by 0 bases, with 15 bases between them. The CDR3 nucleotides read TGTGCCAGCAGTCCATCTCGGGACTCCAGCACAGATACGCAGTATTTT. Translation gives CASSPSRDSSTDTQYF.

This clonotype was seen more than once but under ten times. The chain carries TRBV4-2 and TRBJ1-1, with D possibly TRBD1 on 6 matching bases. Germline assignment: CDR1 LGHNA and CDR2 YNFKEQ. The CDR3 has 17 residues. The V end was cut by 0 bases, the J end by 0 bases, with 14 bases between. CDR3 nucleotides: TGTGCCAGCAGCCAAGAAAGAAGGTACAGGGTGAACACTGAAGCTTTCTTT. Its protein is CASSQERRYRVNTEAFF.